These T cell receptor beta chains were read from a single sample in a study of cytomegalovirus exposure and HLA in healthy donors. This table comes from immunoSEQ multiplex PCR, and its TCRdb copy is limited to in-frame clones, with some not included. The sample carries about 88,000 clones, approximately 90% recorded once. The sequenced material came from PBMCs. These receptors were taken from a man between 18 and 35 years old in good health and CMV-seronegative. Both conserved end residues are part of each CDR3. The D gene is left open where the match is weak. Some rows have no size entry. The others give once, few or many, or a class for an expanded clone.

>TRBV28|TRBJ1-4|-|-
CASSSLSTNEKLFF
TGTGCCAGCAGCTCCCTCTCAACTAATGAAAAACTGTTTTTT
>TRBV11-2|TRBJ2-7|-|TRBD1
CASSSGTGAVEQYF
TGTGCCAGCAGCTCCGGGACAGGGGCAGTCGAGCAGTACTTC
>TRBV29-1|TRBJ1-3|-|-
CSVEVTAGNTIYF
TGCAGCGTTGAAGTGACAGCTGGAAACACCATATATTTT
>TRBV25-1|TRBJ1-1|-|TRBD1
CANSETGVSTEAFF
TGTGCCAACAGTGAGACAGGGGTGAGCACTGAAGCTTTCTTT
>TRBV18|TRBJ1-2|-|-
CASSPFGAGPNYGYTF
TGTGCCAGCTCACCATTTGGGGCAGGGCCTAACTATGGCTACACCTTC
>TRBV27|TRBJ1-5|-|TRBD1
CASRTGTGNQPQHF
TGTGCCAGCAGGACCGGGACAGGGAATCAGCCCCAGCATTTT
>TRBV18|TRBJ1-1|-|-
CASSRGGMNTEAFF
TGTGCCAGCTCACGAGGGGGAATGAACACTGAAGCTTTCTTT
>TRBV9|TRBJ2-1|-|TRBD1
CASSFRAGTGFNEQFF
TGTGCCAGCAGCTTTAGAGCCGGGACAGGGTTTAATGAGCAGTTCTTC
>TRBV28|TRBJ1-1|once|-
CASSLNRRAFF
TGTGCCAGCAGTTTGAATCGGAGAGCTTTCTTT
>TRBV6-6|TRBJ2-1|-|TRBD2
CASRDWGGNNEQFF
TGTGCCAGCAGGGATTGGGGGGGGAATAATGAGCAGTTCTTC
>TRBV5-4|TRBJ2-7|-|-
CASRQVGSYEQYF
TGTGCCAGCAGGCAGGTTGGGTCGTACGAGCAGTACTTC
>TRBV27|TRBJ2-1|-|TRBD1
CASSHLQGAYSYNEQFF
TGTGCCAGCAGTCACCTACAGGGGGCTTACTCCTACAATGAGCAGTTCTTC
>TRBV28|TRBJ2-4|-|-
CASSLPENIQYF
TGTGCCAGCAGTTTACCGGAAAACATTCAGTACTTC
>TRBV7-3|TRBJ2-1|-|TRBD2
CASSLFPASGYNEQFF
TGTGCCAGCAGCTTATTTCCGGCTAGCGGATACAATGAGCAGTTCTTC
>TRBV6-5|TRBJ2-7|-|-
CASSRTGGSSYEQYF
TGTGCCAGCAGCCGAACAGGCGGAAGCTCCTACGAGCAGTACTTC
>TRBV6-5|TRBJ2-1|-|TRBD2
CASSPPGGYNEQFF
TGTGCCAGCAGCCCCCCGGGGGGATACAATGAGCAGTTCTTC
>TRBV7-2|TRBJ2-3|-|TRBD2
CASSWTSGRADTQYF
TGCGCCAGCAGCTGGACTAGCGGGAGGGCCGATACGCAGTATTTT
>TRBV6-1|TRBJ1-4|-|-
CASSRILGEKLFF
TGTGCCAGCAGTCGCATCCTCGGTGAAAAACTGTTTTTT
>TRBV7-9|TRBJ1-2|-|TRBD1
CASSKDRGQGYGYTF
TGTGCCAGCAGCAAGGACAGGGGGCAAGGGTATGGCTACACCTTC
>TRBV5-4|TRBJ2-2|-|-
CASSLPGVHTGELFF
TGTGCCAGCAGCTTACCAGGGGTTCACACCGGGGAGCTGTTTTTT
>TRBV5-4|TRBJ2-7|-|TRBD2
CASSLVLLAGEAYEQYF
TGTGCCAGCAGCTTGGTGCTACTAGCGGGAGAAGCCTACGAGCAGTACTTC
>TRBV5-8|TRBJ2-7|-|TRBD1
CASSLGTEPSYEQYF
TGTGCCAGCAGCTTAGGGACAGAGCCCTCCTACGAGCAGTACTTC
>TRBV19|TRBJ2-7|-|-
CASSMADEQYF
TGTGCCAGTAGTATGGCAGACGAGCAGTACTTC
>TRBV19|TRBJ1-5|few|-
CASNLQGLGSNQPQHF
TGTGCCAGTAACTTACAGGGATTAGGGAGCAATCAGCCCCAGCATTTT
>TRBV15|TRBJ2-3|-|TRBD1
CATSRPGQRTQYF
TGTGCCACCAGCAGACCGGGACAGCGAACGCAGTATTTT
>TRBV2|TRBJ2-7|-|-
CASSTSGYEQYF
-
>TRBV7-9|TRBJ2-7|-|-
CASSLAGPLKYF
TGTGCCAGCAGCTTAGCTGGGCCCTTGAAGTACTTC
>TRBV9|TRBJ2-7|-|TRBD2
CASSAAPGLAGAHEQYF
TGTGCCAGCAGCGCAGCCCCGGGACTAGCGGGAGCCCACGAGCAGTACTTC
>TRBV19|TRBJ2-1|-|TRBD2
CASSIDLAGAMMNEQFF
TGTGCCAGTAGTATAGATCTAGCGGGAGCGATGATGAATGAGCAGTTCTTC
>TRBV6-5|TRBJ1-2|-|-
CASSYSKQGGYTF
TGTGCCAGCAGTTACTCGAAACAGGGAGGCTACACCTTC
>TRBV28|TRBJ2-3|-|TRBD2
CASTHRGGRADTQYF
TGTGCCAGCACCCATAGGGGCGGGAGGGCCGATACGCAGTATTTT
>TRBV2|TRBJ2-3|-|-
CASSELTDTQYF
TGTGCCAGCAGTGAATTAACAGATACGCAGTATTTT
>TRBV29-1|TRBJ2-5|-|TRBD2
CSVRGRAEETQYF
TGCAGCGTTCGCGGGAGGGCTGAGGAGACCCAGTACTTC
>TRBV4-3|TRBJ2-6|-|TRBD2
CASSQAAGGAGANVLTF
TGCGCCAGCAGCCAGGCGGCGGGGGGAGCTGGGGCCAACGTCCTGACTTTC
>TRBV6-5|TRBJ2-7|-|-
CASSRHGTPSYEQYF
TGTGCCAGCAGCCGTCACGGGACTCCCTCCTACGAGCAGTACTTC
>TRBV7-2|TRBJ2-3|-|-
CASSLWLVSTDTQYF
TGTGCCAGCAGCTTATGGCTTGTTTCCACAGATACGCAGTATTTT
>TRBV6-5|TRBJ2-1|-|TRBD2
CASSLSGRNNEQFF
TGTGCCAGCAGTCTTAGCGGGAGGAACAATGAGCAGTTCTTC
>TRBV19|TRBJ2-1|-|-
CASSLATGTRGGNEQFF
TGTGCCAGTAGTCTCGCAACCGGGACTCGTGGCGGCAATGAGCAGTTCTTC
>TRBV28|TRBJ2-1|-|TRBD2
CASTGRGGSYNEQFF
TGTGCCAGCACCGGCCGCGGGGGCTCCTACAATGAGCAGTTCTTC
>TRBV9|TRBJ1-6|once|TRBD1
CASRTGDNSPLHF
TGTGCCAGCAGAACAGGGGATAATTCACCCCTCCACTTT
>TRBV5-6|TRBJ2-7|-|-
CASSPERRDYEQYF
TGTGCCAGCAGCCCCGAGCGGAGGGACTACGAGCAGTACTTC
>TRBV28|TRBJ1-4|-|TRBD1
CASSRRQGANVKLFF
TGTGCCAGCAGCCGGCGACAGGGGGCAAATGTAAAACTGTTTTTT
>TRBV7-2|TRBJ1-1|-|-
CASSFFTSLVDTEAFF
TGTGCCAGCAGCTTCTTTACGAGTCTGGTGGACACTGAAGCTTTCTTT
>TRBV7-9|TRBJ2-7|-|TRBD1
CASSPTGDQYEQYF
TGTGCCAGCAGCCCGACAGGGGACCAATACGAGCAGTACTTC
>TRBV12-5|TRBJ2-1|-|TRBD2
CASGLGTSGRSPYNEQFF
TGTGCTAGTGGTTTGGGGACTAGCGGGAGATCACCCTACAATGAGCAGTTCTTC